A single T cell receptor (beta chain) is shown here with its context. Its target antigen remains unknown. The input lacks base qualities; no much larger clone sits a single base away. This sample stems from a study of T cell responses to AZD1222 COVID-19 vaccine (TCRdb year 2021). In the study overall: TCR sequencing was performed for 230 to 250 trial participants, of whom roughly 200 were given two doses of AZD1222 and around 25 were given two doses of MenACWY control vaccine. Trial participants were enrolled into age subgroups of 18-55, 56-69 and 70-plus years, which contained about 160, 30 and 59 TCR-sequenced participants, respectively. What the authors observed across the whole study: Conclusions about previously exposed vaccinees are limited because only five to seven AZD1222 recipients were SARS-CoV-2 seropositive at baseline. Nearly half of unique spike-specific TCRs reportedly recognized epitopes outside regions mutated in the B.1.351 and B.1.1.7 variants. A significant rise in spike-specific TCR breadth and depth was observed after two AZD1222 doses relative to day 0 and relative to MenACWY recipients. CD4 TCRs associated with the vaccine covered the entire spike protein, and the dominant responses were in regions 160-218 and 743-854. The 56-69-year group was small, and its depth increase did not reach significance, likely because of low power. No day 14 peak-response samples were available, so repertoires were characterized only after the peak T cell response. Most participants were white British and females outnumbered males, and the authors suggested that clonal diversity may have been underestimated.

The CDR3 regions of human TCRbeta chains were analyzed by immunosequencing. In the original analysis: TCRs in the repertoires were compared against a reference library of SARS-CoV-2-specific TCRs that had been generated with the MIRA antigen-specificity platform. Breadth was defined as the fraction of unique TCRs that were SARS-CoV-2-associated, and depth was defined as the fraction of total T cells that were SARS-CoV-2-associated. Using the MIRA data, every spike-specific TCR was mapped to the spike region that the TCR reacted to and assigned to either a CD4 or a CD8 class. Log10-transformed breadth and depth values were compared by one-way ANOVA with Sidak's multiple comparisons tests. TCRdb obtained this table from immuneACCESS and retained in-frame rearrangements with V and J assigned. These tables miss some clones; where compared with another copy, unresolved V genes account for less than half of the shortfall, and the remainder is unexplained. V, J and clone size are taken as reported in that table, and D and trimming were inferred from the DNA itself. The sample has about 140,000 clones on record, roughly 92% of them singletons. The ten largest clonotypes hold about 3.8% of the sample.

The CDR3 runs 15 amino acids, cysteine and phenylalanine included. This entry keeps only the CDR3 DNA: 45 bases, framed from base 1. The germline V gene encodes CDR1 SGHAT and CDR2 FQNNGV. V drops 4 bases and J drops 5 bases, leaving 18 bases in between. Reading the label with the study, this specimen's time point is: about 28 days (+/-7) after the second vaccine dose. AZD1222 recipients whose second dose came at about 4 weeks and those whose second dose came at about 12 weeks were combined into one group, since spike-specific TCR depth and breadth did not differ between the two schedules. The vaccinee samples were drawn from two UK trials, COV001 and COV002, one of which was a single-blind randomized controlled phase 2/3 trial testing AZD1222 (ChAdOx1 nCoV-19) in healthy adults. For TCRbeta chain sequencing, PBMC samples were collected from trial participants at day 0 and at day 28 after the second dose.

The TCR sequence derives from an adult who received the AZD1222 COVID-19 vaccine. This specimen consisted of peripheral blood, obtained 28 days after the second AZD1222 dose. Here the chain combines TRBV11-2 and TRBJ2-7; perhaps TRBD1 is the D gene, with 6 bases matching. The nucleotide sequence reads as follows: TGTGCCAGCAGCTCCATACCCTGGACAGCAGACGAGCAGTACTTC. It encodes CASSSIPWTADEQYF.